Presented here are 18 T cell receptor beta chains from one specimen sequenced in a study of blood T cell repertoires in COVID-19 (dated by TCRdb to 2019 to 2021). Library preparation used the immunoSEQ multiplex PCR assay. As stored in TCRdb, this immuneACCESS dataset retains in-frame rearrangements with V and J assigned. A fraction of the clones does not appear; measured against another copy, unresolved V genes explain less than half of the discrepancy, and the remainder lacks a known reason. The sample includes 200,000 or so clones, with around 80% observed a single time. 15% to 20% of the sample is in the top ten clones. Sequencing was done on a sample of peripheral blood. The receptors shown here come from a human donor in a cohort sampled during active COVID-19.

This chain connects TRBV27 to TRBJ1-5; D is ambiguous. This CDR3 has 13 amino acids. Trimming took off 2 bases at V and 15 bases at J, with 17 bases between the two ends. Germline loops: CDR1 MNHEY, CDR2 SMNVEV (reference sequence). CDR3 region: CASSLGQEARWHF. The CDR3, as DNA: TGTGCCAGCAGTTTAGGTCAAGAGGCGCGGTGGCATTTT.

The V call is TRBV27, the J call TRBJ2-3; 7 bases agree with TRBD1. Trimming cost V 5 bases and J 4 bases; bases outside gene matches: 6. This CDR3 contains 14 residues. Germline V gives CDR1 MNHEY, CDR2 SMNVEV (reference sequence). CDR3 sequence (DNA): TGTGCCAGCAGTCCTCACGACAGGGCAGATACGCAGTATTTT. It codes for CASSPHDRADTQYF.

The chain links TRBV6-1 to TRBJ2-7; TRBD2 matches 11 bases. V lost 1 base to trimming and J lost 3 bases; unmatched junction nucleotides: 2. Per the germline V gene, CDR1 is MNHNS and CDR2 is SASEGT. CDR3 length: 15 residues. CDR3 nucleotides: TGTGCCAGCAGTGAAGGGACTAGCGGGCGCTACGAGCAGTACTTC. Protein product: CASSEGTSGRYEQYF.

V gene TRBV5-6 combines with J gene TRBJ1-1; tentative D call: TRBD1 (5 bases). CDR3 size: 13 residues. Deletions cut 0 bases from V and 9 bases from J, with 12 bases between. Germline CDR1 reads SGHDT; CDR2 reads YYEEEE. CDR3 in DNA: TGTGCCAGCAGCTTGGGGGAACAGGAAAAAGCTTTCTTT. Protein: CASSLGEQEKAFF.

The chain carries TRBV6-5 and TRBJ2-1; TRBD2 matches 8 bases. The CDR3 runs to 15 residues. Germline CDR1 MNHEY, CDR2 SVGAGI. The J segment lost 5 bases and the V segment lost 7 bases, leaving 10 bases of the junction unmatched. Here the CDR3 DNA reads TGTGCCAGCACGATACCTAGCGGGCTCGACAATGAGCAGTTCTTC. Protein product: CASTIPSGLDNEQFF.

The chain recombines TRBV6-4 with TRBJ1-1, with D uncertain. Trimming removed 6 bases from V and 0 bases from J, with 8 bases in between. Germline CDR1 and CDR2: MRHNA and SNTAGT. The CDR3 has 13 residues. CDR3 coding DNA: TGTGCCAGCAGGCTGAACATGAACACTGAAGCTTTCTTT. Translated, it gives CASRLNMNTEAFF.

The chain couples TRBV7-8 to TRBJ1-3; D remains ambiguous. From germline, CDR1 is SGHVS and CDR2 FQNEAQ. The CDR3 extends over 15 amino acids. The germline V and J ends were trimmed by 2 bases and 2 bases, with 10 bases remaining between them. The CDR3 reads CASSLFREAGNTIYF. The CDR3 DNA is TGTGCCAGCAGCTTATTCCGGGAAGCTGGAAACACCATATATTTT. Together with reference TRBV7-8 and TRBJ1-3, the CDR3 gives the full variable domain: GAGVSQSPRYKVAKRGQDVALRCDPISGHVSLFWYQQALGQGPEFLTYFQNEAQLDKSGLPSDRFFAERPEGSVSTLKIQRTQQEDSAVYLCASSLFREAGNTIYFGEGSWLTVV.

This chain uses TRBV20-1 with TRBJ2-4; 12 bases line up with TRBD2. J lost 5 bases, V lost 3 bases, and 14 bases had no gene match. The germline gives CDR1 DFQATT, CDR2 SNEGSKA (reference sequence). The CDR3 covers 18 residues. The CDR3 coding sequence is TGCAGTGCTAGTTCTAGCGGGAGGGCCATGGTCCTGGAAAACATTCAGTACTTC. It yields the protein CSASSSGRAMVLENIQYF.

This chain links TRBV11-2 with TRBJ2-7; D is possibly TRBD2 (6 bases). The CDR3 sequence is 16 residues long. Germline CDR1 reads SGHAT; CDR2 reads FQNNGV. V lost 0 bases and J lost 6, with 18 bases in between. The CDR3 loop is CASSLDLQSGVFEQYF. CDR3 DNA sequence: TGTGCCAGCAGCTTAGATCTGCAGTCGGGGGTCTTCGAGCAGTACTTC.

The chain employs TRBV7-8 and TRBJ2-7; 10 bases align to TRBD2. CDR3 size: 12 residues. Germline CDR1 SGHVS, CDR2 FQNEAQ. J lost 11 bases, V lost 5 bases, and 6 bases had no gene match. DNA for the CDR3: TGTGCCAGCAGCCCGGGAGCGGGAGGGAAGTACTTC. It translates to CASSPGAGGKYF.

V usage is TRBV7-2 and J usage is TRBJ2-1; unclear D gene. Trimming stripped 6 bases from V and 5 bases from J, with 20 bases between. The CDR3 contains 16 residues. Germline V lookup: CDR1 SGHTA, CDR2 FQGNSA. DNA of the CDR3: TGTGCCAGCAGATCTGCGGTGGCGGTATACCACAATGAGCAGTTCTTC. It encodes CASRSAVAVYHNEQFF. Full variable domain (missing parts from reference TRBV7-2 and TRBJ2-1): GAGVSQSPSNKVTEKGKDVELRCDPISGHTALYWYRQSLGQGLEFLIYFQGNSAPDKSGLPSDRFSAERTGGSVSTLTIQRTQQEDSAVYLCASRSAVAVYHNEQFFGPGTRLTVL.

CDR3 sequence (DNA): TGTGCCAGCAGCCTGGGACAGGGGGAGACGGAGACCCAGTACTTC. The encoded protein is CASSLGQGETETQYF. This rearrangement joins TRBV11-3 to TRBJ2-5; 11 nucleotides align to TRBD1. The germline gives CDR1 SGHNT, CDR2 YENEEA. The length of the CDR3 is 15 residues. With V trimmed by 5 bases and J by 5 bases, 7 bases remained unmatched. The whole variable domain, remainder taken from reference TRBV11-3 and TRBJ2-5, is EAGVVQSPRYKIIEKKQPVAFWCNPISGHNTLYWYLQNLGQGPELLIRYENEEAVDDSQLPKDRFSAERLKGVDSTLKIQPAELGDSAVYLCASSLGQGETETQYFGPGTRLLVL.

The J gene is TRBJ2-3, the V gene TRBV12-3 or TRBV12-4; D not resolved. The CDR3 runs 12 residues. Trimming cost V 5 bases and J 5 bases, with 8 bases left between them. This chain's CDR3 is CASSRTGDTQYF. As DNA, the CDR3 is TGTGCCAGCAGTCGAACGGGAGATACGCAGTATTTT.

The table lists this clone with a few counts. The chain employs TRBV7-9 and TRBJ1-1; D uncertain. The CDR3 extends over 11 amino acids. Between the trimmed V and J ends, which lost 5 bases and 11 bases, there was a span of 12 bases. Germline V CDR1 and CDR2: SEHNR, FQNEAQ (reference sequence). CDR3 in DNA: TGTGCCAGCAGCGTCTCAATCGCGGCTTTCTTT. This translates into CASSVSIAAFF.

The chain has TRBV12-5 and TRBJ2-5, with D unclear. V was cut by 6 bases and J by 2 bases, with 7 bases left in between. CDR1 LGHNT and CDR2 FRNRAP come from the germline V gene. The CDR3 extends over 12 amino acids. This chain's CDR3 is CASGQDQETQYF. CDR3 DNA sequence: TGTGCTAGTGGACAAGATCAAGAGACCCAGTACTTC.

The CDR3 loop is CASSLSADGYTF. The DNA of the CDR3 is TGTGCCAGCAGCTTGAGTGCAGATGGCTACACCTTC. This chain joins TRBV5-6 and TRBJ1-2; D ambiguous. V lost 1 base to trimming and J lost 6 bases, with 7 bases between them. Germline assignment: CDR1 SGHDT and CDR2 YYEEEE. The CDR3 sequence is 12 residues long.

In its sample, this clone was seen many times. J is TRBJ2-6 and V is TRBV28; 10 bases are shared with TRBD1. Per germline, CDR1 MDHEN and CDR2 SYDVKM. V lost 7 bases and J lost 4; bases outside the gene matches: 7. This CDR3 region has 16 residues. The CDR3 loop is CASTGTGAVGANVLTF. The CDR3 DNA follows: TGTGCCAGCACCGGGACAGGGGCGGTGGGGGCCAACGTCCTGACTTTC.

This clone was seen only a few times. Here the CDR3 DNA reads TGTGCCAGCAGCCGAGACACAGGGATTAGCACTGAAGCTTTCTTT. Translated, it gives CASSRDTGISTEAFF. V and J are TRBV28 and TRBJ1-1; D may be TRBD1 (6 bases). The germline V gene has CDR1 MDHEN and CDR2 SYDVKM. This CDR3 has 15 residues. V shed 6 bases and J shed 4 bases, with 18 bases lying between them.